The rows below give T cell receptor beta chains drawn from one sample of a study of identical twins. TCRdb analysed the 5' RACE reads with MiXCR anew, one entry per CDR3 protein. The sample holds roughly 720,000 distinct CDR3 sequences, around a sixth seen once. In addition, the sample was reused for a study of T cells expressing NK-cell markers.

Sample: PBMCs. Receptors were obtained from a woman between 18 and 30 years old in good health. Each CDR3 is given with its conserved first and last residue. The D gene is left open where the match is weak. Not every row has a clone size; where given, it reads once, few, many or a size class.

J gene | V gene | D gene | clone size | CDR3 protein | CDR3 DNA
TRBJ2-7 | TRBV20-1 | TRBD2 | NA | CSARDLLAGVKQYF | TGCAGTGCTAGAGACTTGCTAGCGGGAGTGAAGCAGTACTTC
TRBJ2-4 | TRBV6-1 | NA | NA | CASRQNYNLAKNIQYF | TGTGCCAGCAGACAAAACTACAATCTAGCCAAAAACATTCAGTACTTC
TRBJ2-7 | TRBV29-1 | NA | NA | CSVGTLPYEQYF | TGCAGCGTGGGGACTCTCCCCTACGAGCAGTACTTC
TRBJ2-2 | TRBV27 | NA | NA | CASRDHNTGELFF | TGTGCCAGCAGGGACCATAACACCGGGGAGCTGTTTTTT
TRBJ2-2 | TRBV24-1 | NA | few | CAAGDTTNTGELFF | TGTGCCGCCGGGGACACCACGAACACCGGGGAGCTGTTTTTT
TRBJ2-1 | TRBV19 | NA | few | CASSIGAHSYNEQFF | TGTGCCAGTAGTATTGGGGCACACTCCTACAATGAGCAGTTCTTC
TRBJ2-5 | TRBV20-1 | TRBD2 | NA | CSARDPALTGGQETQYF | TGCAGTGCTAGAGATCCCGCACTTACGGGGGGACAAGAGACCCAGTACTTC
TRBJ2-1 | TRBV7-9 | TRBD2 | few | CASSQIAGVSNEQFF | TGTGCCAGCAGCCAGATAGCGGGAGTTAGCAATGAGCAGTTCTTC
TRBJ2-1 | TRBV2 | NA | NA | CASREINEQFF | TGTGCCAGCAGGGAAATCAATGAGCAGTTCTTC
TRBJ1-1 | TRBV9 | NA | few | CASSEGAPHSLAFF | TGTGCCAGCAGCGAAGGGGCCCCTCATAGTTTGGCTTTCTTT
TRBJ2-5 | TRBV9 | NA | NA | CASSRGWETQYF | TGTGCCAGCAGCCGGGGGTGGGAGACCCAGTACTTC
TRBJ2-2 | TRBV6-2/TRBV6-3 | NA | few | CASSYMVLVTGELFF | TGTGCCAGCAGTTATATGGTCTTAGTCACCGGGGAGCTGTTTTTT
TRBJ2-1 | TRBV12-3/TRBV12-4 | NA | few | CATGLGINEQFF | TGTGCCACCGGACTGGGTATAAATGAGCAGTTCTTC
TRBJ2-2 | TRBV20-1 | NA | NA | CSASVRVNTGELFF | TGCAGTGCTAGTGTTAGGGTGAACACCGGGGAGCTGTTTTTT
TRBJ2-3 | TRBV27 | TRBD2 | NA | CASSEAGGIGFTQYF | TGTGCCAGCAGTGAAGCGGGGGGTATTGGATTTACGCAGTATTTT
TRBJ2-3 | TRBV29-1 | TRBD1 | few | CSVPPGQAITDTQYF | TGCAGCGTACCACCGGGACAGGCGATCACAGATACGCAGTATTTT
TRBJ2-7 | TRBV9 | NA | NA | CASSGGGGHLSEQYF | TGTGCCAGCAGCGGAGGGGGGGGGCACCTTTCCGAGCAGTACTTC
TRBJ2-3 | TRBV29-1 | NA | NA | CSVEPRPRESTDTQYF | TGCAGCGTCGAACCCCGCCCCCGGGAGAGCACAGATACGCAGTATTTT
TRBJ1-5 | TRBV7-9 | NA | NA | CASSHTGDAQPQHF | TGTGCCAGCAGCCACACGGGGGACGCGCAGCCCCAGCATTTT
TRBJ2-7 | TRBV5-6 | NA | NA | CASSFGHRNEQYF | TGTGCCAGCAGCTTCGGTCATCGAAACGAGCAGTACTTC
TRBJ1-4 | TRBV10-3 | NA | few | CAISDTATNEKLFF | TGTGCCATCAGTGATACCGCAACTAATGAAAAACTGTTTTTT
TRBJ2-7 | TRBV11-3 | NA | few | CASRRKGASTYEQYF | TGTGCCAGCAGACGTAAAGGGGCTTCTACCTACGAGCAGTACTTC
TRBJ2-3 | TRBV20-1 | TRBD2 | NA | CSAPGRAFSDTQYF | TGCAGTGCTCCTGGGAGGGCTTTTTCAGATACGCAGTATTTT
TRBJ2-7 | TRBV29-1 | NA | many | CSVTDHNRGGQYF | TGCAGCGTAACCGACCACAACCGGGGCGGGCAGTACTTC
TRBJ2-5 | TRBV20-1 | NA | few | CSARTRGDWSETQYF | TGCAGTGCTAGAACCAGGGGGGATTGGTCAGAGACCCAGTACTTC
TRBJ2-3 | TRBV2 | TRBD2 | NA | CASPGTLAGGTDTQYF | TGTGCCAGCCCAGGCACACTAGCGGGGGGAACAGATACGCAGTATTTT
TRBJ2-7 | TRBV29-1 | NA | once | CSVEDRVGGYEQYF | TGCAGCGTTGAAGATCGGGTAGGGGGCTACGAGCAGTACTTC
TRBJ2-1 | TRBV12-3/TRBV12-4 | TRBD2 | few | CASSQPGLAGFGEQFF | TGTGCCAGCAGTCAACCGGGACTAGCGGGATTTGGTGAGCAGTTCTTC
TRBJ1-6 | TRBV6-1 | NA | NA | CASSAGTGSPLHF | TGTGCCAGCAGTGCCGGGACGGGCTCACCCCTCCACTTT
TRBJ2-1 | TRBV20-1 | TRBD2 | NA | CSATGGGPVFYNEQFF | TGCAGTGCCACGGGGGGAGGGCCGGTTTTCTACAATGAGCAGTTCTTC
TRBJ2-7 | TRBV6-1 | TRBD1 | NA | CASSTYRGYEQYF | TGTGCCAGCAGCACTTACAGGGGCTACGAGCAGTACTTC
TRBJ1-2 | TRBV6-5 | NA | NA | CASSYDQGAGYGYTF | TGTGCCAGCAGTTACGATCAGGGAGCAGGCTATGGCTACACCTTC
TRBJ2-3 | TRBV7-2 | TRBD2 | NA | CASSRSGGITDTQYF | TGTGCCAGCAGCCGTAGCGGGGGGATCACAGATACGCAGTATTTT
TRBJ1-2 | TRBV18 | TRBD1 | NA | CASSPFRTGGYGYTF | TGTGCCAGCTCACCTTTTAGGACAGGGGGCTATGGCTACACCTTC
TRBJ2-3 | TRBV30 | TRBD2 | many | CAWSPGASGDTQYF | TGTGCCTGGAGTCCTGGGGCTAGCGGAGATACGCAGTATTTT
TRBJ2-7 | TRBV29-1 | NA | NA | CSVEDGTFYEQYF | TGCAGCGTTGAAGATGGGACCTTCTACGAGCAGTACTTC
TRBJ2-3 | TRBV7-9 | TRBD2 | NA | CASSAGLAGDADTQYF | TGTGCCAGCAGCGCGGGACTAGCGGGAGACGCAGATACGCAGTATTTT
TRBJ2-5 | TRBV5-1 | NA | few | CASSLMGGTTTQYF | TGCGCCAGCAGCTTGATGGGCGGGACAACTACCCAGTACTTC
TRBJ2-3 | TRBV7-8 | NA | NA | CASSPGLLCAQYF | TGTGCCAGCAGCCCCGGGCTCCTCTGCGCGCAGTATTTT
TRBJ1-4 | TRBV7-2 | NA | NA | CASSPNQGKSEKLFF | TGTGCCAGCAGCCCGAATCAGGGTAAAAGTGAAAAACTGTTTTTT
TRBJ1-5 | TRBV20-1 | NA | few | CSAKNPNQPQHF | TGCAGTGCTAAGAACCCCAATCAGCCCCAGCATTTT
TRBJ1-1 | TRBV7-2 | NA | NA | CASSLAHEALDTEAFF | TGTGCCAGCAGCTTAGCGCATGAGGCCCTCGACACTGAAGCTTTCTTT
TRBJ2-2 | TRBV5-5 | NA | many | CASSLDPTNTGELFF | TGTGCCAGCAGCTTGGACCCCACGAACACCGGGGAGCTGTTTTTT
TRBJ2-7 | TRBV6-2/TRBV6-3 | TRBD1 | few | CASSNTAGGSSDEQYF | TGTGCCAGCAGCAACACGGCAGGGGGCTCCTCGGACGAGCAGTACTTC
TRBJ2-1 | TRBV5-1 | NA | few | CASNGNEQFF | TGCGCCAGCAACGGGAATGAGCAGTTCTTC
TRBJ2-1 | TRBV7-9 | NA | NA | CASSSGIYNEQFF | TGTGCCAGCAGCTCGGGAATATACAATGAGCAGTTCTTC
TRBJ2-7 | TRBV6-1 | TRBD1 | few | CASGGGTGSYEQYF | TGTGCCAGCGGCGGTGGGACAGGTTCATACGAGCAGTACTTC
TRBJ1-2 | TRBV6-6 | NA | many | CASTEGLYYGYTF | TGTGCCAGCACCGAGGGGCTATACTATGGCTACACCTTC
TRBJ1-1 | TRBV5-1 | NA | few | CASSLVGSVNTEAFF | TGCGCCAGCAGCTTGGTGGGGTCCGTGAACACTGAAGCTTTCTTT
TRBJ1-3 | TRBV20-1 | NA | few | CSARDAGGSGNTIYF | TGCAGTGCTCGAGATGCTGGGGGCTCTGGAAACACCATATATTTT